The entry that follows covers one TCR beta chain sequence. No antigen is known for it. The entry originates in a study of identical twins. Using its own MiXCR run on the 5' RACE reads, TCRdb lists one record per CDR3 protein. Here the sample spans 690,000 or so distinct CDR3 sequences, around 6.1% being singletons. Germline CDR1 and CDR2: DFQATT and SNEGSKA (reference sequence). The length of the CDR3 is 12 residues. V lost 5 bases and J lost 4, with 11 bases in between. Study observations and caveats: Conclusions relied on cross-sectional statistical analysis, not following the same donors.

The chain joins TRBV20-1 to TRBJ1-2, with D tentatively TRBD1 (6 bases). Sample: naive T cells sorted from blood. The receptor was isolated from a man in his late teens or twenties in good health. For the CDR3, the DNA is TGCAGTGCTTCAGGGGCAGGCTATGGCTACACCTTC. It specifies CSASGAGYGYTF.